This TCR beta chain was found in a study of blood T cell repertoires in COVID-19. The repertoire was sequenced with immunoSEQ multiplex PCR; TCRdb's copy has only in-frame clones and lacks some. The table has roughly 130,000 clones, around 84% seen once. V lost 5 bases and J 1 base, leaving 15 bases between the germline ends. Per the germline V gene, CDR1 is LNHDA and CDR2 is SQIVND (reference sequence). CDR3 length: 16 residues. The sequence was collected from a man aged 25-45 years with COVID-19, enrolled during active disease. The sample consisted of peripheral blood. V usage is TRBV19 and J usage is TRBJ2-1, with TRBD2 as a possible D gene (6 bases). CDR3 DNA sequence: TGTGCCAGTAGTCCGGGACTCTCAATTTCCTACAATGAGCAGTTCTTC. Residues: CASSPGLSISYNEQFF.